The sample holds one count of the clone carrying this TCR beta chain. Antigen specificity is unknown. This specimen comes from a study of Graves' ophthalmopathy and Graves' hyperthyroidism. Overall study results and limits: Blood repertoires reportedly contained most expanded thyroid clonotypes above 0.001 frequency. Ophthalmopathy progression cases were predicted by the model with approximately 66% sensitivity and roughly 72% specificity.

The germline V gene has CDR1 MNHEY and CDR2 SVGAGI. With 4 bases clipped from V and 2 bases from J, the junction kept 9 bases outside the gene matches. There are 17 residues in the CDR3. Those donors who had ophthalmopathy presented with moderate-to-severe activity, a CAS of ≥3, a NOSPECS of ≥4 and a duration under 3 months. Pregnancy or lactation, uncontrolled infections and other autoimmune diseases were grounds for excluding patients. The study amplified TCR beta CDR3 regions using RNA transcripts. RT-PCR was first run with HTBI primers, then multiplex PCR in a second round. TCRdb used MiXCR to reprocess the multiplex PCR reads, holding one entry per CDR3 protein. The table includes around 340,000 distinct CDR3 sequences, under 20% detected once.

The chain joins TRBV6-5 to TRBJ2-7, with 12 positions matching TRBD2. Input material: peripheral blood. This clonotype originated in an adult man with Graves' ophthalmopathy. CDR3 protein: CASSWLAGGPSTYEQYF. The CDR3 DNA sequence: TGTGCCAGCAGTTGGCTAGCGGGAGGGCCTTCCACCTACGAGCAGTACTTC.